A selection of T cell receptor beta chains follows, all from one sample in a study of human T cells and chemical hapten exposure. TCRdb fed the RACE reads into MiXCR, producing one record per CDR3 protein. The sample holds some 300,000 distinct CDR3 sequences, around 5.5% seen once. Sequences were derived from whole blood, sampled in connection with sensitization to the hapten diphenylcyclopropenone (DPC). The receptors originated from a woman in her late teens or twenties with alopecia areata. Some clones in this sample may be carry-over from other donors' samples. Both conserved end residues are part of each CDR3. Each record gives: D gene, J gene, V gene, clone size, CDR3 DNA, CDR3 protein. The D gene is left open where the match is weak. A row's size may be missing; if present it is once, few, many or a size class.

d_call: .
j_call: TRBJ2-1
v_call: TRBV7-2
clone_size: many
cdr3_nt: TGTGCCAGCAGCCTAAGACTAGACTCCTACAATGAGCAGTTCTTC
cdr3_aa: CASSLRLDSYNEQFF

d_call: .
j_call: TRBJ1-5
v_call: TRBV20-1
clone_size: .
cdr3_nt: TGCAGTGCTAAGTCGGTCGGGGGTAATCAGCCCCAGCATTTT
cdr3_aa: CSAKSVGGNQPQHF

d_call: .
j_call: TRBJ2-5
v_call: TRBV5-1
clone_size: .
cdr3_nt: TGCGCCAGCAGCGGGACGGGGACCACAGAAGAGACCCAGTACTTC
cdr3_aa: CASSGTGTTEETQYF

d_call: .
j_call: TRBJ2-6
v_call: TRBV18
clone_size: many
cdr3_nt: TGTGCCAGCTCACCAAACACGGGGGAATACAACGTCCTGACTTTC
cdr3_aa: CASSPNTGEYNVLTF

d_call: TRBD1
j_call: TRBJ1-6
v_call: TRBV6-5
clone_size: .
cdr3_nt: TGTGCCAGCAGTTACGAGGGACAGGGGAATTCACCCCTCCACTTT
cdr3_aa: CASSYEGQGNSPLHF

d_call: TRBD1
j_call: TRBJ1-1
v_call: TRBV12-3/TRBV12-4
clone_size: few
cdr3_nt: TGTGCCAGCAGTTCAACCGGGACAGGGGTTGAAGCTTTCTTT
cdr3_aa: CASSSTGTGVEAFF

d_call: .
j_call: TRBJ1-1
v_call: TRBV11-1
clone_size: .
cdr3_nt: TGTGCCAGCAGCTTAGCGCGGGGGTCTATTTCTGAAGCTTTCTTT
cdr3_aa: CASSLARGSISEAFF

d_call: TRBD2
j_call: TRBJ2-7
v_call: TRBV10-3
clone_size: many
cdr3_nt: TGTGCCATCAGTGTTGGGACTGTTGTACGGGAGGTAGGCTTC
cdr3_aa: CAISVGTVVREVGF

d_call: .
j_call: TRBJ1-1
v_call: TRBV29-1
clone_size: many
cdr3_nt: TGCAGCGTTGGAAGAGGAGGCACTGAAGCTTTCTTT
cdr3_aa: CSVGRGGTEAFF

d_call: .
j_call: TRBJ1-6
v_call: TRBV7-2
clone_size: many
cdr3_nt: TGTGCCAGCAGCTCAACCCCGGACGGGATGGTATCCCTCCACTTT
cdr3_aa: CASSSTPDGMVSLHF

d_call: .
j_call: TRBJ1-1
v_call: TRBV12-2
clone_size: many
cdr3_nt: TGTGCAAGTCGCTCCAGGGGCCCCGGGAACACTGAAGCTTTCTTT
cdr3_aa: CASRSRGPGNTEAFF

d_call: TRBD1
j_call: TRBJ1-1
v_call: TRBV19
clone_size: .
cdr3_nt: TGTGCCAGTATTAGACGGACAGGACAATACACTGAAGCTTTCTTT
cdr3_aa: CASIRRTGQYTEAFF

d_call: TRBD2
j_call: TRBJ2-3
v_call: TRBV27
clone_size: .
cdr3_nt: TGTGCCAGCAGTTTATTAGGGCTAGCGGGGCTCACAGATACGCAGTATTTT
cdr3_aa: CASSLLGLAGLTDTQYF

d_call: .
j_call: TRBJ1-1
v_call: TRBV28
clone_size: .
cdr3_nt: TGTGCCAGCAGTGGGTCGGGGTACACTGAAGCTTTCTTT
cdr3_aa: CASSGSGYTEAFF

d_call: TRBD1
j_call: TRBJ1-1
v_call: TRBV28
clone_size: .
cdr3_nt: TGTGCCAGCAGTGTGGGAGACAGGGAAATTACTGAAGCTTTCTTT
cdr3_aa: CASSVGDREITEAFF

d_call: TRBD2
j_call: TRBJ2-4
v_call: TRBV20-1
clone_size: many
cdr3_nt: TGCAGTGCTAGAGAACTAGCGGGGGAAAACATTCAGTACTTC
cdr3_aa: CSARELAGENIQYF

d_call: .
j_call: TRBJ1-5
v_call: TRBV20-1
clone_size: .
cdr3_nt: TGCAGTGCTAGACGTGGGTACAGCAATCAGCCCCAGCATTTT
cdr3_aa: CSARRGYSNQPQHF

d_call: TRBD1
j_call: TRBJ2-7
v_call: TRBV10-3
clone_size: .
cdr3_nt: TGTGCCATCAGCCGGGACAGGTCCAGCGAGCAGTACTTC
cdr3_aa: CAISRDRSSEQYF

d_call: .
j_call: TRBJ1-1
v_call: TRBV4-2
clone_size: .
cdr3_nt: TGTGCCAGCAGCCACCCTGACAGGTTCACTGAAGCTTTCTTT
cdr3_aa: CASSHPDRFTEAFF

d_call: .
j_call: TRBJ1-1
v_call: TRBV7-9
clone_size: .
cdr3_nt: TGTGCCAGCAGACCGGACAGGAACACTGAAGCTTTCTTT
cdr3_aa: CASRPDRNTEAFF

d_call: TRBD1
j_call: TRBJ1-1
v_call: TRBV27
clone_size: many
cdr3_nt: TGTGCCAGCAGTTCCTACCAGGGGGCAGAAGAAGCTTTCTTT
cdr3_aa: CASSSYQGAEEAFF

d_call: .
j_call: TRBJ2-1
v_call: TRBV29-1
clone_size: many
cdr3_nt: TGCAGCGTTGATAGTCCAGAGCCCTTCTTC
cdr3_aa: CSVDSPEPFF

d_call: .
j_call: TRBJ1-2
v_call: TRBV6-5
clone_size: many
cdr3_nt: TGTGCCAGCAGTTACTCGAAACCAGGGAGCTATGGCTACACCTTC
cdr3_aa: CASSYSKPGSYGYTF

d_call: TRBD2
j_call: TRBJ2-3
v_call: TRBV7-6
clone_size: .
cdr3_nt: TGTGCCAGCAGCCCCCGGACGGCGGGGGGGCCCGCAGATACGCAGTATTTT
cdr3_aa: CASSPRTAGGPADTQYF

d_call: TRBD1
j_call: TRBJ2-1
v_call: TRBV5-5
clone_size: .
cdr3_nt: TGTGCCAGCAGCTCCTGGACAGGGGCCGCCTACAATGAGCAGTTCTTC
cdr3_aa: CASSSWTGAAYNEQFF

d_call: .
j_call: TRBJ1-6
v_call: TRBV6-5
clone_size: few
cdr3_nt: TGTGCCAGCAGTCCGCCTTGGACAGAGTGGTGGAATTCACCCCTCCACTTT
cdr3_aa: CASSPPWTEWWNSPLHF

d_call: TRBD1
j_call: TRBJ2-7
v_call: TRBV6-5
clone_size: .
cdr3_nt: TGTGCCAGCACCCTGAGTGGGACAGGGTCCTACGAGCAGTACTTC
cdr3_aa: CASTLSGTGSYEQYF

d_call: .
j_call: TRBJ2-1
v_call: TRBV5-4
clone_size: many
cdr3_nt: TGTGCCAGCAGCTTGGACACCAGCTCCTACAATGAGCAGTTCTTC
cdr3_aa: CASSLDTSSYNEQFF

d_call: .
j_call: TRBJ1-5
v_call: TRBV12-3/TRBV12-4
clone_size: many
cdr3_nt: TGTGCCAGCAGGGCGACAGGCAATCAGCCCCAGCATTTT
cdr3_aa: CASRATGNQPQHF

d_call: .
j_call: TRBJ2-7
v_call: TRBV18
clone_size: .
cdr3_nt: TGTGCCAGCTCACCGGATTTAGGGATGGTCGAGCAGTACTTC
cdr3_aa: CASSPDLGMVEQYF

d_call: TRBD1
j_call: TRBJ1-5
v_call: TRBV11-2
clone_size: few
cdr3_nt: TGTGCCAGCAGTCCCAGGGGGCAAGGGCCCCAGCATTTT
cdr3_aa: CASSPRGQGPQHF

d_call: TRBD1
j_call: TRBJ1-6
v_call: TRBV6-5
clone_size: .
cdr3_nt: TGTGCCAGCAGTTACGCCGAAGACAGGGCAAATTCACCCCTCCACTTT
cdr3_aa: CASSYAEDRANSPLHF

d_call: .
j_call: TRBJ1-4
v_call: TRBV12-3/TRBV12-4
clone_size: many
cdr3_nt: TGTGCCAGCAAAGGACAGTTTCTTAATGAAAAACTGTTTTTT
cdr3_aa: CASKGQFLNEKLFF

d_call: .
j_call: TRBJ1-4
v_call: TRBV7-2
clone_size: .
cdr3_nt: TGTGCCAGCAGCTCGCAGGTGTATAATGAAAAACTGTTTTTT
cdr3_aa: CASSSQVYNEKLFF

d_call: TRBD2
j_call: TRBJ2-5
v_call: TRBV5-1
clone_size: many
cdr3_nt: TGCGCCAGCAGCTCCGGACTAGCGCGACAAGAGACCCAGTACTTC
cdr3_aa: CASSSGLARQETQYF

d_call: .
j_call: TRBJ2-3
v_call: TRBV5-1
clone_size: few
cdr3_nt: TGCGCCAGCAGCTTTGATGGGGGGCCGGCAGATACGCAGTATTTT
cdr3_aa: CASSFDGGPADTQYF

d_call: TRBD2
j_call: TRBJ2-1
v_call: TRBV24-1
clone_size: .
cdr3_nt: TGTGCCACCAGTGATTACGGGGGGGCGGAAGATGAGCAGTTCTTC
cdr3_aa: CATSDYGGAEDEQFF

d_call: TRBD1
j_call: TRBJ1-2
v_call: TRBV7-2
clone_size: few
cdr3_nt: TGTGCCAGCAGCCTCGGTCAGGGGGCTCCCTATGGCTACACCTTC
cdr3_aa: CASSLGQGAPYGYTF

d_call: TRBD2
j_call: TRBJ2-3
v_call: TRBV29-1
clone_size: few
cdr3_nt: TGCAGCGTTGCCCGCGGGGGACTCTCCGATATGGATACGCAGTATTTT
cdr3_aa: CSVARGGLSDMDTQYF

d_call: TRBD1
j_call: TRBJ1-4
v_call: TRBV9
clone_size: few
cdr3_nt: TGTGCCAGCAGCGGAGGACAGGGCACGTCCATGGAAAAACTGTTTTTT
cdr3_aa: CASSGGQGTSMEKLFF

d_call: .
j_call: TRBJ1-1
v_call: TRBV5-1
clone_size: .
cdr3_nt: TGCGCCAGCGCCAAGAGTCCGGGGAACACTGAAGCTTTCTTT
cdr3_aa: CASAKSPGNTEAFF

d_call: .
j_call: TRBJ1-5
v_call: TRBV18
clone_size: many
cdr3_nt: TGTGCCAGCTCGCAAAGTAAGGGACAGCCCCAGCATTTT
cdr3_aa: CASSQSKGQPQHF

d_call: .
j_call: TRBJ2-7
v_call: TRBV7-2
clone_size: .
cdr3_nt: TGTGCCAGCAGTCTCAGACGGGGGTCCATCTACGAGCAGTACTTC
cdr3_aa: CASSLRRGSIYEQYF

d_call: .
j_call: TRBJ1-1
v_call: TRBV4-1
clone_size: few
cdr3_nt: TGCGCCAGCAGCCAAATGAAGGGTGGAACTGAAGCTTTCTTT
cdr3_aa: CASSQMKGGTEAFF

d_call: .
j_call: TRBJ1-1
v_call: TRBV20-1
clone_size: many
cdr3_nt: TGCAGTGCTAGAGATTGGAGGGGGATGAACACTGAAGCTTTCTTT
cdr3_aa: CSARDWRGMNTEAFF

d_call: .
j_call: TRBJ1-3
v_call: TRBV12-3/TRBV12-4
clone_size: .
cdr3_nt: TGTGCCAGCAGTCTGCTGTTTGAGGGCTCTGGAAACACCATATATTTT
cdr3_aa: CASSLLFEGSGNTIYF

d_call: .
j_call: TRBJ1-1
v_call: TRBV5-5
clone_size: few
cdr3_nt: TGTGCCAGCAGCTTGGACAGTCCGATCAGTGAAGCTTTCTTT
cdr3_aa: CASSLDSPISEAFF

d_call: TRBD1
j_call: TRBJ2-7
v_call: TRBV3-1
clone_size: few
cdr3_nt: TGTGCCAGCAGCCCCGGCATCAGGACAGGTGATTCCTACGAGCAGTACTTC
cdr3_aa: CASSPGIRTGDSYEQYF